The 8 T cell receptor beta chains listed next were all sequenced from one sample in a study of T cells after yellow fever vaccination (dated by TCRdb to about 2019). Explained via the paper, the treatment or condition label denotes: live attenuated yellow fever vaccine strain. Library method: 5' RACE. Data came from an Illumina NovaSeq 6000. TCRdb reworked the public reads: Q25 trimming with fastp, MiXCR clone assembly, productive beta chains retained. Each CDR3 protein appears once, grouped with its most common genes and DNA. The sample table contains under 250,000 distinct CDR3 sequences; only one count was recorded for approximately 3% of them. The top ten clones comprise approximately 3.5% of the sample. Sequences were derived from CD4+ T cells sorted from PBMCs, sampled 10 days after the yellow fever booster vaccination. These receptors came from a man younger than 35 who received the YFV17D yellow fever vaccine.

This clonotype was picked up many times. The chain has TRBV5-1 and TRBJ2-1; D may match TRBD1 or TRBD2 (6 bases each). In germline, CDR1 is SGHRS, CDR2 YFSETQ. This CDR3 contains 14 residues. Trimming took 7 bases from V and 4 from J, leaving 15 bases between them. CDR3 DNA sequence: TGCGCCAGCGCGCCGGGGGCGACTTACAATGAGCAGTTCTTC. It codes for CASAPGATYNEQFF.

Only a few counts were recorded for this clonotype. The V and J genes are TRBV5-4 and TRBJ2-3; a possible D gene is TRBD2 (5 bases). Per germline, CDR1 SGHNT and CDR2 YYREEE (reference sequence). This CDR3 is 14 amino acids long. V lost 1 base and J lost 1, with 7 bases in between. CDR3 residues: CASSLKRGTDTQYF. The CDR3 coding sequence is TGTGCCAGCAGCTTGAAGAGGGGCACAGATACGCAGTATTTT.

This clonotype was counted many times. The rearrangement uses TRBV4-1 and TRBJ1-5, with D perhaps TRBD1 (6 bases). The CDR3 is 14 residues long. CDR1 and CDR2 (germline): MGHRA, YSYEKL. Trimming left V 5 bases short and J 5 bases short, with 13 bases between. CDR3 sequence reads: CASSTGSGDQPQHF. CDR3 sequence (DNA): TGCGCCAGCAGCACAGGGTCGGGAGATCAGCCCCAGCATTTT.

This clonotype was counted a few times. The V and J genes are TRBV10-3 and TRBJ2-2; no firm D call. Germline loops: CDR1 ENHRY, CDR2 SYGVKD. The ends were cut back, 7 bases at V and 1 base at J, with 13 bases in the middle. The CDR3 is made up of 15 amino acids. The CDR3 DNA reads TGTGCCATCAAGGTCGGCAGCCTGAACACCGGGGAGCTGTTTTTT. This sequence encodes CAIKVGSLNTGELFF.

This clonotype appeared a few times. CDR3 nucleotides: TGCAGTGCTAGACTCCTAGTAGCGGGGGGGAGCTCCTACAATGAGCAGTTCTTC. Its translation is CSARLLVAGGSSYNEQFF. The rearrangement links TRBV20-1 to TRBJ2-1; 11 bases are shared with TRBD2. V gave up 2 bases and J gave up 0 bases; unmatched junction bases: 9. The CDR3 has 18 amino acids. The germline CDR1 and CDR2 sequences are DFQATT and SNEGSKA (reference sequence).

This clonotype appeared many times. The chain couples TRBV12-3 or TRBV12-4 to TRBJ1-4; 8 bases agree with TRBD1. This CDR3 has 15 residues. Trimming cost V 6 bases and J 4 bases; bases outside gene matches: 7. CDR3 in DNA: TGTGCCAGCAGCAGGACAGGGCTGGATAATGAAAAACTGTTTTTT. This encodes CASSRTGLDNEKLFF.

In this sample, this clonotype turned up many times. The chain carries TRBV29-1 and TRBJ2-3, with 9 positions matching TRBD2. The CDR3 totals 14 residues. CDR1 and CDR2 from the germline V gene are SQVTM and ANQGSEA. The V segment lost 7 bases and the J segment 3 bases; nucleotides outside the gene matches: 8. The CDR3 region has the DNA TGCAGCGCTGCGGGAGGGGGGCGGACAGATACGCAGTATTTT. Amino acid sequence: CSAAGGGRTDTQYF.

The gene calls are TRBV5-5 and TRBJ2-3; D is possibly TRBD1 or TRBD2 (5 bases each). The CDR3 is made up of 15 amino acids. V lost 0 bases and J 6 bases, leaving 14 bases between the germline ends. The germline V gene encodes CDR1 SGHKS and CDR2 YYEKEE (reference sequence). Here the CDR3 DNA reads TGTGCCAGCAGCTTGGCGGGTCGAGGGGCGGATACGCAGTATTTT. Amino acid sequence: CASSLAGRGADTQYF.